These 18 T cell receptor beta chains were all obtained from the same sample, sequenced in a study of blood T cell repertoires in COVID-19. The table came from immunoSEQ multiplex PCR; TCRdb's copy has only in-frame clones and leaves some out. The sample has 84,000 or so clones; 83% are singletons. Source material: peripheral blood. The receptors shown here come from a woman older than 75 with acute or convalescent COVID-19.

This clone was observed at least ten times. This chain connects TRBV24-1 to TRBJ2-1, with 10 bases fitting TRBD2. Germline V gene data show CDR1 as KGHDR and CDR2 as SFDVKD. Trimming took 0 bases from V and 5 from J; bases not matched to a gene: 6. This CDR3 has 17 amino acids. CDR3 nucleotide sequence: TGTGCCACCAGTGATTTGGTTCCTAGCGGGAGCCACAATGAGCAGTTCTTC. Protein: CATSDLVPSGSHNEQFF.

The chain couples TRBV5-1 to TRBJ1-1; tentative D call: TRBD1 (5 bases). The germline V gene has CDR1 SGHRS and CDR2 YFSETQ. Trimming removed 4 bases at V and 2 bases at J, with 15 bases between. The CDR3 spans 15 residues. DNA for the CDR3: TGCGCCAGCAGCGCCGGGGGTGTTTCTAACACTGAAGCTTTCTTT. Protein: CASSAGGVSNTEAFF.

This chain uses TRBV27 with TRBJ1-2; D unresolved. The germline V and J ends were trimmed by 4 bases and 2 bases, with 14 bases remaining between them. CDR3 length equals 15 residues. Germline V gene data show CDR1 as MNHEY and CDR2 as SMNVEV (reference sequence). The CDR3 region has the DNA TGTGCCAGCAGTTCCTGGAGTCCGGGGAACTATGGCTACACCTTC. Its translation: CASSSWSPGNYGYTF.

The rearrangement joins TRBV7-9 to TRBJ2-5; D not resolved. Germline CDR1 and CDR2: SEHNR and FQNEAQ (reference sequence). V lost 5 bases and J 4 bases, leaving 14 bases between the germline ends. The CDR3 covers 14 residues. CDR3 DNA: TGTGCCAGCAGCACACCCTGGAGTGGAGAGACCCAGTACTTC. Translating it yields CASSTPWSGETQYF.

This clone was counted between two and nine times. V is TRBV28 and J is TRBJ2-5; D remains unclear. Germline V lookup: CDR1 MDHEN, CDR2 SYDVKM. Trimming removed 5 bases at V and 2 bases at J, with 12 bases between. The CDR3 runs to 14 residues. CDR3 loop: CASSPSVIQETQYF. The CDR3 bases are TGTGCCAGCAGTCCCTCGGTGATTCAAGAGACCCAGTACTTC.

The rearrangement uses TRBV7-9 and TRBJ1-4; perhaps TRBD1 as D (5 bases). The length of the CDR3 is 17 residues. V lost 2 bases and J lost 0, with 13 bases in between. CDR1 is SEHNR, CDR2 FQNEAQ, per germline (reference sequence). DNA for the CDR3: TGTGCCAGCAGCTTACAGGGAAACCTTGCAACTAATGAAAAACTGTTTTTT. It yields the protein CASSLQGNLATNEKLFF.

CDR3 sequence reads: CASSLILDNEQFF. CDR3 nucleotide sequence: TGTGCCAGCAGCTTGATTCTAGACAATGAGCAGTTCTTC. The chain has TRBV7-2 and TRBJ2-1; D is unclear. This CDR3 has 13 residues. Germline V gene sequence: CDR1 SGHTA, CDR2 FQGNSA. Trimming cost V 3 bases and J 5 bases, with 8 bases left between them.

The rearrangement joins TRBV23-1 to TRBJ1-1; 7 bases align to TRBD1. TRBV23-1 counts as an open reading frame of uncertain function. V dropped 4 bases and J dropped 5; count of bases not matched to a gene: 7. The CDR3 extends over 14 amino acids. CDR3 in amino acids: CASSLLNRGTEAFF. CDR3 nucleotides: TGCGCCAGCAGTCTCCTTAACAGGGGAACTGAAGCTTTCTTT.

The genes are TRBV10-2 and TRBJ2-1, with TRBD1 as a possible D gene (6 bases). CDR3 size: 14 residues. Looked up from germline, CDR1 is WSHSY and CDR2 is SAAADI. V gave up 3 bases and J gave up 5 bases, with 11 bases separating them. As DNA, the CDR3 is TGCGCCAGCAGTGATCAGGGGAGAAACAATGAGCAGTTCTTC. This codes for CASSDQGRNNEQFF.

This chain links TRBV24-1 with TRBJ2-7; 9 bases match TRBD1. Germline lookup yields CDR1 KGHDR and CDR2 SFDVKD. V lost 4 bases and J lost 8; bases outside the gene matches: 5. The CDR3 runs to 13 residues. The CDR3 sequence is CATSEGQGLKQYF. The CDR3 DNA reads as TGTGCCACCAGTGAGGGACAGGGTCTCAAGCAGTACTTC.

J is TRBJ2-1 and V is TRBV3-1 (or the pseudogene TRBV3-2); 11 nucleotides line up with TRBD1. Trimming at V came to 5 bases and at J to 2 bases, leaving 5 bases not matched to a gene. The germline gives CDR1 LGHDT, CDR2 YNNKEL (reference sequence). The CDR3 length is 16 residues. The CDR3: CASSAWTGGPYNEQFF. DNA of the CDR3: TGTGCCAGCAGCGCATGGACAGGGGGCCCCTACAATGAGCAGTTCTTC.

The chain is built from TRBV6-4 and TRBJ1-1, with 8 bases aligning to TRBD1. J lost 6 bases, V lost 6 bases, and 12 bases had no gene match. Germline V gives CDR1 MRHNA, CDR2 SNTAGT. The length of the CDR3 is 15 residues. CDR3: CASRDLTGEDPEAFF. CDR3 sequence (DNA): TGTGCCAGCAGGGATCTGACAGGGGAAGATCCTGAAGCTTTCTTT.

This rearrangement joins TRBV19 to TRBJ2-2; 8 bases map to TRBD1. The CDR3 consists of 16 residues. Germline V CDR1 and CDR2: LNHDA, SQIVND (reference sequence). The J segment lost 2 bases and the V segment lost 8 bases, leaving 10 bases of the junction unmatched. Here the CDR3 reads CASDFAGTGNTGELFF. The CDR3 DNA reads as TGTGCCAGTGACTTCGCAGGGACAGGCAACACCGGGGAGCTGTTTTTT.

This clone is medium-sized within its sample. This sequence joins TRBV24-1 and TRBJ1-1; D is undetermined. This CDR3 is 15 amino acids long. Trimming took off 9 bases at V and 5 bases at J, with 21 bases between the two ends. Per the germline V gene, CDR1 is KGHDR and CDR2 is SFDVKD. The CDR3 region has the DNA TGTGCCACCGCGATAGGGTCGGGGAGTGGGACTGAAGCTTTCTTT. Its translation: CATAIGSGSGTEAFF.

This clone was seen only a few times. V and J are TRBV29-1 and TRBJ1-1; 9 nucleotides align to TRBD1. V gave up 6 bases and J gave up 10 bases; unmatched junction bases: 6. This CDR3 comprises 11 residues. CDR1 and CDR2 from the germline V gene are SQVTM and ANQGSEA. The chain's CDR3 is CSVAGTGRAFF. DNA for the CDR3: TGCAGCGTGGCCGGGACAGGGAGAGCTTTCTTT. Full variable domain (missing parts from reference TRBV29-1 and TRBJ1-1): SAVISQKPSRDICQRGTSLTIQCQVDSQVTMMFWYRQQPGQSLTLIATANQGSEATYESGFVIDKFPISRPNLTFSTLTVSNMSPEDSSIYLCSVAGTGRAFFGQGTRLTVV.

The J gene is TRBJ1-2, the V gene TRBV28, with 7 nucleotides matching TRBD1. This CDR3 comprises 14 residues. V dropped 7 bases and J dropped 4; count of bases not matched to a gene: 9. Germline V CDR1 and CDR2: MDHEN, SYDVKM. CDR3 loop: CASKETGKGYGYTF. The CDR3 DNA reads as TGTGCCAGCAAGGAGACAGGGAAGGGCTATGGCTACACCTTC.

The chain combines TRBV11-3 with TRBJ1-2; D remains unclear. The germline V and J ends were trimmed by 0 bases and 3 bases, with 11 bases remaining between them. The CDR3 covers 15 residues. The germline gives CDR1 SGHNT, CDR2 YENEEA. CDR3: CASSLETGADYGYTF. CDR3 nucleotides: TGTGCCAGCAGCTTAGAGACGGGAGCGGACTATGGCTACACCTTC.

CDR3 sequence (DNA): TGTGCCAGCAGCGGCGGGGGGGAAGAGACCCAGTACTTC. Translating it yields CASSGGGEETQYF. The V call is TRBV9, the J call TRBJ2-5; 9 bases match TRBD2. The CDR3 has 13 amino acids. With V trimmed by 3 bases and J by 3 bases, 0 bases remained unmatched. Germline lookup yields CDR1 SGDLS and CDR2 YYNGEE.